This T cell receptor (beta chain) is from a study of blood T cell repertoires in COVID-19. As for the study in general: Some COVID-19 samples were acute and others convalescent; all came from the United States, Italy and Spain. Sources were T cells, B-cell-depleted T cells, or PBMCs; the material itself was cDNA or gDNA.

This CDR3 spans 14 amino acids. CDR1 is SGHRS, CDR2 YFSETQ, per germline. Per the original methods: The assay estimated nucleated cells by amplifying reference gene primers. The protocol was immunoSEQ multiplex PCR, while the TCRdb copy is restricted to in-frame clones and leaves out a portion. V and J calls and clone size are copied from that table; D and trimming were computed from the DNA. The table lists some 74,000 clones, approximately 87% of them singletons. Notes on this clone: At one end the junction does not follow the germline gene, possibly because of a read error.

The origin of this receptor is a woman older than 75 with acute or convalescent COVID-19. Sequenced input: peripheral blood. The rearrangement uses TRBV5-1 and TRBJ2-7; possible D gene TRBD1, 6 bases. The CDR3 is CASSLGQVSDEQYF. CDR3 DNA: TGCGCCAGCAGCTTGGGACAGGTCTCCGACGAGCAGTACTTC.